Shown below are 2 T cell receptor beta chains from a single sample sequenced in a study of cytomegalovirus exposure and HLA in healthy donors. The PCR had 60 Vbeta and 13 Jbeta primers. Clones were read by immunoSEQ multiplex PCR, and TCRdb kept only the in-frame ones, dropping some. Its table lists roughly 73,000 clones. Sequenced: PBMCs. The receptors stem from a female donor in good health and CMV-seropositive.

The chain recombines TRBV2 with TRBJ1-2; TRBD1 matches at 8 bases. The CDR3 totals 14 residues. V gave up 6 bases and J gave up 5 bases; unmatched junction bases: 8. Germline V gives CDR1 SNHLY, CDR2 FYNNEI. The CDR3 sequence is CASRAGTGWYGYTF. The CDR3, as DNA: TGTGCCAGCAGGGCCGGGACAGGCTGGTATGGCTACACCTTC. Supplemented by reference TRBV2 and TRBJ1-2, the full variable domain reads EPEVTQTPSHQVTQMGQEVILRCVPISNHLYFYWYRQILGQKVEFLVSFYNNEISEKSEIFDDQFSVERPDGSNFTLKIRSTKLEDSAMYFCASRAGTGWYGYTFGSGTRLTVV.

The chain combines TRBV19 with TRBJ1-1, with a tentative D call TRBD1 (5 bases). Trimming removed 3 bases at V and 1 base at J, with 12 bases between. Germline V lookup: CDR1 LNHDA, CDR2 SQIVND (reference sequence). This CDR3 contains 15 residues. The CDR3 nucleotides are TGTGCCAGTAGTATGGGGACTACAGGGAACACTGAAGCTTTCTTT. It specifies CASSMGTTGNTEAFF.